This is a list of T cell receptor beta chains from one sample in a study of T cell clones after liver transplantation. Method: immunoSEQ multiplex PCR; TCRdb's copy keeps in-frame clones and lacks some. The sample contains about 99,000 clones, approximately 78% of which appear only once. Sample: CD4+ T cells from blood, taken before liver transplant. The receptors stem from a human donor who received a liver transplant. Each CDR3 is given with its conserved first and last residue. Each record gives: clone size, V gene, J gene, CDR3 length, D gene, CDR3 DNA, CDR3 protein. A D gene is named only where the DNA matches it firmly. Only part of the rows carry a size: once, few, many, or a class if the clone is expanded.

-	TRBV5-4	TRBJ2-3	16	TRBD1	TGTGCCAGCAGCAATACTGGGACAGGGGGAACAGATACGCAGTATTTT	CASSNTGTGGTDTQYF
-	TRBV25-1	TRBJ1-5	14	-	TGTGCCAGCAGTGGTATCGATAGCAATCAGCCCCAGCATTTT	CASSGIDSNQPQHF
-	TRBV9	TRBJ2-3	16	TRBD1	TGTGCCAGCAGCACGATTGGACAGGGAAGCACAGATACGCAGTATTTT	CASSTIGQGSTDTQYF
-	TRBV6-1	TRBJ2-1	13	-	TGTGCCAGCAGTGAAGTAGCACACCATGAGCAGTTCTTC	CASSEVAHHEQFF
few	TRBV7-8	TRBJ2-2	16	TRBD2	TGTGCCAGCAGCTTCTCGGTTAGCGGGAGAGGCGGGGAGCTGTTTTTT	CASSFSVSGRGGELFF
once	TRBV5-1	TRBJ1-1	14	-	TGCGCCAGCAGCTTGGTATGGGGGAACACTGAAGCTTTCTTT	CASSLVWGNTEAFF
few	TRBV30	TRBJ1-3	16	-	TGTGCCTGGAGTGTGGGCTCAACGAGCTCTGGAAACACCATATATTTT	CAWSVGSTSSGNTIYF
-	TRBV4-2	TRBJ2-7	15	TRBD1	TGTGCCAGCAGCCAAGACGGACAGGGACCCTACGAGCAGTACTTC	CASSQDGQGPYEQYF
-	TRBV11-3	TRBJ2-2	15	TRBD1	TGTGCCAGCAGCTTAGCCCCGACAGGGAATGGGGAGCTGTTTTTT	CASSLAPTGNGELFF
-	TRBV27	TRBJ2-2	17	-	TGTGCCAGCAGAGTTTACGGGGACAATCTGAACACCGGGGAGCTGTTTTTT	CASRVYGDNLNTGELFF
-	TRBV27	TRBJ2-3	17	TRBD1	TGTGCCAGCAGTTTATCGGGGACAGGGGGCAGGACAGATACGCAGTATTTT	CASSLSGTGGRTDTQYF
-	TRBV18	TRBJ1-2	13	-	TGTGCCAGCTCACCACAACCGAGGGATGGCTACACCTTC	CASSPQPRDGYTF
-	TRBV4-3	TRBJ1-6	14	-	TGCGCCAGCAGCCAAGTCGGGCGGAATTCACCCCTCCACTTT	CASSQVGRNSPLHF
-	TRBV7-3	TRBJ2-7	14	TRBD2	TGTGCCAGCTCCCTCGGGGGGACCTCCTACGAGCAGTACTTC	CASSLGGTSYEQYF
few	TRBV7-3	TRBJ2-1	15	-	TGTGCCAGCAGCTCGAACAGGGTTGCGTACAATGAGCAGTTCTTC	CASSSNRVAYNEQFF
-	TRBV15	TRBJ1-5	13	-	TGTGCCACCAGCAGAGATAGACGACAGCCCCAGCATTTT	CATSRDRRQPQHF
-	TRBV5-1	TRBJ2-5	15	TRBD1	TGCGCCAGCAGCTTGGGAGGGACAGCCAAGGAGACCCAGTACTTC	CASSLGGTAKETQYF
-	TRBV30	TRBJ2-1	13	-	TGTGCCTGGAGTGTACGGCTCTGGGATGAGCAGTTCTTC	CAWSVRLWDEQFF
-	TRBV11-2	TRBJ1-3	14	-	TGTGCCAGCAGCTCCCCCGAAGGACGAAACACCATATATTTT	CASSSPEGRNTIYF
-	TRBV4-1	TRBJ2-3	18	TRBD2	TGCGCCAGCAGCTTACGACTAGCGGGAGGGGTCTTTTCAGATACGCAGTATTTT	CASSLRLAGGVFSDTQYF
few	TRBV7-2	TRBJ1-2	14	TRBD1	TGTGCCAGCAGCTTATTGACAGGGAGTCGTGGCTACACCTTC	CASSLLTGSRGYTF
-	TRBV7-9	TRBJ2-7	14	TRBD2	TGTGCCAGCAGGACTACCGGGGGGTCCTACGAGCAGTACTTC	CASRTTGGSYEQYF
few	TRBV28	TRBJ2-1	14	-	TGTGCCAGCCTGGGTGGGTCGGGTCGTGCTGAGCAGTTCTTC	CASLGGSGRAEQFF
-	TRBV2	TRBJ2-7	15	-	TGTGCCAGCAGTGAAACGTCAGGGCGATCCTACGAGCAGTACTTC	CASSETSGRSYEQYF
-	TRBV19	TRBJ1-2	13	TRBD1	TGTGCCAGTAGTCCAGGGGGCGCGGGAGGCTACACCTTC	CASSPGGAGGYTF
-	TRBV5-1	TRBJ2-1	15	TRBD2	TGCGCCAGCAGCCTGACTAGCGGTTCCTACAATGAGCAGTTCTTC	CASSLTSGSYNEQFF
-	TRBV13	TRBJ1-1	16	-	TGTGCCAGCAGCTTGGGGAGCCGAACGCTGAACACTGAAGCTTTCTTT	CASSLGSRTLNTEAFF
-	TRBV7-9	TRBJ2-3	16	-	TGTGCCAGCAGCACCCAACCAGCGGGTTACACAGATACGCAGTATTTT	CASSTQPAGYTDTQYF
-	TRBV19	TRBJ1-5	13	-	TGTGCCAGTAGTATTCGCGGGGATCAGCCCCAGCATTTT	CASSIRGDQPQHF
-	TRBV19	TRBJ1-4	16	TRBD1	TGTGCCAGTAGTCTCCGAGGCGGGACAGGGGGGGAAAAACTGTTTTTT	CASSLRGGTGGEKLFF
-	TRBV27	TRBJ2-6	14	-	TGTGCCAGCAGTTTACGGTCTGGGGCCAACGTCCTGACTTTC	CASSLRSGANVLTF
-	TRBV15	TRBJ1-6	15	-	TGTGCCACCAGCAGAGACAGGAGCGTGAATTCACCCCTCCACTTT	CATSRDRSVNSPLHF
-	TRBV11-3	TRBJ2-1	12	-	TGTGCCAGCAGCTTTGGACTTTCGAGCCCGTTCTTC	CASSFGLSSPFF
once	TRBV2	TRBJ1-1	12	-	TGTGCCAGCTCGAGGGAGAACACTGAAGCTTTCTTT	CASSRENTEAFF
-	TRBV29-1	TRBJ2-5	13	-	TGCAGCGTTTCAGGGTCGGGGCAAGAGACCCAGTACTTC	CSVSGSGQETQYF
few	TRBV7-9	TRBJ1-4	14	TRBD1	TGTGCCAGCAGCTTAGGCCGGGACAGCGAAAAACTGTTTTTT	CASSLGRDSEKLFF
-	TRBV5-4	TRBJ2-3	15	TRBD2	TGTGCCAGCAGCTTGGGGACTAGAGGCACAGATACGCAGTATTTT	CASSLGTRGTDTQYF
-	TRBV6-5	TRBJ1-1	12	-	TGTGCCAGCAGCCCAACGAACACTGAAGCTTTCTTT	CASSPTNTEAFF
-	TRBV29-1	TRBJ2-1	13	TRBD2	TGCAGCACCGAAGCGGGAGGGCCCGGTGAGCAGTTCTTC	CSTEAGGPGEQFF
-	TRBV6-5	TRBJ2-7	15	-	TGTGCCAGCAGTACCTCCGGGACCGCCTCCTACGAGCAGTACTTC	CASSTSGTASYEQYF